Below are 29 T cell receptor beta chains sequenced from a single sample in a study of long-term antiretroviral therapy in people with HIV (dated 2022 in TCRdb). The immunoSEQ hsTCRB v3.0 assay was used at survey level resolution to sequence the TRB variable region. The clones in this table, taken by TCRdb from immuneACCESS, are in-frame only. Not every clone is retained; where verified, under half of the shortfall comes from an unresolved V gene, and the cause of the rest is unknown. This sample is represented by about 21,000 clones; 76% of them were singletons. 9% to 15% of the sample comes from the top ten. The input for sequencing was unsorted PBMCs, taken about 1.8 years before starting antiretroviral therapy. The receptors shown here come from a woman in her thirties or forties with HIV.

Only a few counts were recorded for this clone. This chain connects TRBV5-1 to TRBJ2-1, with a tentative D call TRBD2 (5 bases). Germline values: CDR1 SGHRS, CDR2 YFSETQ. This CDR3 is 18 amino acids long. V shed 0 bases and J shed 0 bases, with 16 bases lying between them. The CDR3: CASSLGLSFTSSYNEQFF. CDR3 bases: TGCGCCAGCAGCTTGGGACTATCATTTACGAGCTCCTACAATGAGCAGTTCTTC.

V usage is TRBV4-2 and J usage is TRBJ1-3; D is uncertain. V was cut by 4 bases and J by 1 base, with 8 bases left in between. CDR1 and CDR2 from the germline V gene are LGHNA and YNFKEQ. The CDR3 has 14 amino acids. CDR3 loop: CASSPEGSGNTIYF. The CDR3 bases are TGTGCCAGCAGCCCGGAGGGTTCTGGAAACACCATATATTTT.

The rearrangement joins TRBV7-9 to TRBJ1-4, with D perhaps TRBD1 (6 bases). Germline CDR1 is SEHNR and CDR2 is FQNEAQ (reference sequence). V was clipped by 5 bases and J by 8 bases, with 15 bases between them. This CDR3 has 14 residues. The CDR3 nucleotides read TGTGCCAGCAGCGCGACAGGCGGAATAGAAAAACTGTTTTTT. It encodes CASSATGGIEKLFF.

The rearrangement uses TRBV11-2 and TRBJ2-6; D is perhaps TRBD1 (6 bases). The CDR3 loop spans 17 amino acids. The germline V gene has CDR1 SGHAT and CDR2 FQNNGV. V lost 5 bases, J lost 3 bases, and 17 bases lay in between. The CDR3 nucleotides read TGTGCCAGCAGCCTAAGAGACGGGACAAGTGGGGCCAACGTCCTGACTTTC. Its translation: CASSLRDGTSGANVLTF.

CDR3: CSVIEWGDGLAKNIQYF. The CDR3 bases are TGCAGCGTTATCGAATGGGGGGACGGGCTGGCCAAAAACATTCAGTACTTC. The V call is TRBV29-1, the J call TRBJ2-4, with a weak D call TRBD2 (6 bases). V was shortened by 5 bases and J by 1 base, with 21 bases between the two germline ends. This CDR3 spans 17 amino acids. CDR1 is SQVTM, CDR2 ANQGSEA, per germline.

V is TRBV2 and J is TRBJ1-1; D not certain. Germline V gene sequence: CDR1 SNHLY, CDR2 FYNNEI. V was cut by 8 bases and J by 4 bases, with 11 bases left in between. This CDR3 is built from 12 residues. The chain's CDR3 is CASRDAGTEAFF. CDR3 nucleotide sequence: TGTGCCAGCCGGGATGCGGGCACTGAAGCTTTCTTT.

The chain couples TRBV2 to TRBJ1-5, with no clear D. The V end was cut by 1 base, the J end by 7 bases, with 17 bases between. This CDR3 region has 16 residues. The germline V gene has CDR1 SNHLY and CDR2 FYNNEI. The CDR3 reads CASSEEIGWALQPQHF. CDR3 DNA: TGTGCCAGCAGTGAAGAGATAGGGTGGGCCTTACAGCCCCAGCATTTT.

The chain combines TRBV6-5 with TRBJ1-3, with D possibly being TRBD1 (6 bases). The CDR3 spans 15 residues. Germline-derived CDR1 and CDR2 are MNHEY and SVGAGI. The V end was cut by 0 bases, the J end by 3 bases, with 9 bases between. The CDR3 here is CASSYSTGRGNTIYF. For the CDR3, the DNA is TGTGCCAGCAGTTACTCGACAGGTCGTGGAAACACCATATATTTT.

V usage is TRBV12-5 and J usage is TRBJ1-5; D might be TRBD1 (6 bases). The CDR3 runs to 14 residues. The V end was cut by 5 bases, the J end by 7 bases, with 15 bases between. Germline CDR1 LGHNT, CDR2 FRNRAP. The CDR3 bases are TGTGCTAGTGGTCCCGAGGGGGGCAGGCAGCCCCAGCATTTT. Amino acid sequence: CASGPEGGRQPQHF.

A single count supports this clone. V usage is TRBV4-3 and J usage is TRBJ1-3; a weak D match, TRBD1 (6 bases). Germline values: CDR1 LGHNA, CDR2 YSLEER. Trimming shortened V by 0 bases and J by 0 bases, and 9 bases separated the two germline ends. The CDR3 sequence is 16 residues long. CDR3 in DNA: TGCGCCAGCAGCCAAGACCGGACAGTCTCTGGAAACACCATATATTTT. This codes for CASSQDRTVSGNTIYF.

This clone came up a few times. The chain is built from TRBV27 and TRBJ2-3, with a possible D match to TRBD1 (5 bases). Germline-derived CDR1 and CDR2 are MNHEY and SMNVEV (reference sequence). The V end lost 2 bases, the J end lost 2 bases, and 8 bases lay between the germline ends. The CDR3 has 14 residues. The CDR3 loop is CASSLDRVTDTQYF. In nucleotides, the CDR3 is TGTGCCAGCAGTTTAGACAGAGTCACAGATACGCAGTATTTT.

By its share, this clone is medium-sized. The CDR3 nucleotides read TGTGCCAGCAGTGCGGGTTTTAACTATGGCTACACCTTC. This sequence encodes CASSAGFNYGYTF. The V and J genes are TRBV2 and TRBJ1-2; D not certain. Germline V CDR1 and CDR2: SNHLY, FYNNEI. The CDR3 sequence is 13 residues long. V dropped 4 bases and J dropped 1 base, with 7 bases sitting between them.

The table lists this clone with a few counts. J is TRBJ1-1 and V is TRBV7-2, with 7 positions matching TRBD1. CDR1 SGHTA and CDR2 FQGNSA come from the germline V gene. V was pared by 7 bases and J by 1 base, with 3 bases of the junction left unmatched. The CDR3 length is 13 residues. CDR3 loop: CASTRTGNTEAFF. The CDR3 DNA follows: TGTGCCAGCACCAGGACAGGGAACACTGAAGCTTTCTTT.

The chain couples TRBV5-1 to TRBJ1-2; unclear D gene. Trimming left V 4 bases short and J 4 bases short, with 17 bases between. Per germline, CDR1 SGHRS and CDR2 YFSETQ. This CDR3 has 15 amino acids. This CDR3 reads CASSPETHRTYGYTF. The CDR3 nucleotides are TGCGCCAGCAGCCCCGAGACCCATCGTACCTATGGCTACACCTTC.

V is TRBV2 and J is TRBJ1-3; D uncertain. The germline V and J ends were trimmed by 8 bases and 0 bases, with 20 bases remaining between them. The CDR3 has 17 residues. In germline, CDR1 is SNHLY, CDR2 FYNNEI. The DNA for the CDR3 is TGTGCCAGCTATTACGGTTCGTGGGGTTTCTCTGGAAACACCATATATTTT. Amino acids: CASYYGSWGFSGNTIYF.

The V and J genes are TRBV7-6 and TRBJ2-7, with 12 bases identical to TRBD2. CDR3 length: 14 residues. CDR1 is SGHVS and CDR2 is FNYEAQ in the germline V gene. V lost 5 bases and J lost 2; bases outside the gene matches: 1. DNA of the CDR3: TGTGCCAGCAGCCGGACTAGCGGGGCCTACGAGCAGTACTTC. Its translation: CASSRTSGAYEQYF.

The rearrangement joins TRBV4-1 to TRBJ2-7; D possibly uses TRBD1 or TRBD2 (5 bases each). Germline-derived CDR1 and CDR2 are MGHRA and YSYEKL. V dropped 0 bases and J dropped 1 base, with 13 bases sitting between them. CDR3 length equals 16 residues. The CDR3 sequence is CASSQEGGTVSYEQYF. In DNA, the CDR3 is TGCGCCAGCAGCCAAGAAGGTGGGACGGTATCCTACGAGCAGTACTTC.

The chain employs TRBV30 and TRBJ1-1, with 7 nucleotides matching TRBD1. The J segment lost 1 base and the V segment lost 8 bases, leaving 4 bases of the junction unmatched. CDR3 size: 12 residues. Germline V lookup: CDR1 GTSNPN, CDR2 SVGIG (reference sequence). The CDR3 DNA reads TGTGCCCAGGGACAGACGAACACTGAAGCTTTCTTT. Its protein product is CAQGQTNTEAFF.

For the CDR3, the DNA is TGTGCCAGCAGCTTAGGGCTGGGAGAGGCCCACGAGCAGTACTTC. Translating it yields CASSLGLGEAHEQYF. This chain links TRBV7-2 with TRBJ2-7, with D tentatively TRBD2 (5 bases). The CDR3 is made up of 15 amino acids. Germline CDR1 and CDR2: SGHTA and FQGNSA. Trimming stripped 1 base from V and 5 bases from J, with 15 bases between.

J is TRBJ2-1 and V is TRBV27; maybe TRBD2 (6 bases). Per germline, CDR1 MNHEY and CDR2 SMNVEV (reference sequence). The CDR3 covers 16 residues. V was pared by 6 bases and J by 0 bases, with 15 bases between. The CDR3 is CASSPTPSASYNEQFF. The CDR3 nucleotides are TGTGCCAGCAGCCCCACCCCTAGCGCCTCCTACAATGAGCAGTTCTTC.

The CDR3 DNA reads TGTGCCAGTAGTATTGGCCCGAACACTGAAGCTTTCTTT. It specifies CASSIGPNTEAFF. V is TRBV19 and J is TRBJ1-1; D uncertain. Germline assignment: CDR1 LNHDA and CDR2 SQIVND (reference sequence). Trimming took off 3 bases at V and 1 base at J, with 6 bases between the two ends. CDR3 size: 13 residues.

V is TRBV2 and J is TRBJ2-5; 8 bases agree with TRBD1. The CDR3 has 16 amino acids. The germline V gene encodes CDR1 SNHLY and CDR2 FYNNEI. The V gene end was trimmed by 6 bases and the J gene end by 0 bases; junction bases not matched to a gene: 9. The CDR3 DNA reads TGTGCCAGCAGAGCAGGGGGCGCTTTCGACCAAGAGACCCAGTACTTC. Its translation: CASRAGGAFDQETQYF.

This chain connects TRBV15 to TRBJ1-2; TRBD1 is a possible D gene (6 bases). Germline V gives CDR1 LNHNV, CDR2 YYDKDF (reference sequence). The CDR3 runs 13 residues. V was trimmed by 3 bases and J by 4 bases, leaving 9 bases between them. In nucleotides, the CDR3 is TGTGCCACCAGCAGTGCAGGGGCCTATGGCTACACCTTC. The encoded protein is CATSSAGAYGYTF.

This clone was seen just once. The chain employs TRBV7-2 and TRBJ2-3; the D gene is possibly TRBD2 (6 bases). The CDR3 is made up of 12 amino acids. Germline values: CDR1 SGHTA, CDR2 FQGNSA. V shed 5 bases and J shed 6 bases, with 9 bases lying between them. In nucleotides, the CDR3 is TGTGCCAGCAGCCCCCGGGGGGATACGCAGTATTTT. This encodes CASSPRGDTQYF.

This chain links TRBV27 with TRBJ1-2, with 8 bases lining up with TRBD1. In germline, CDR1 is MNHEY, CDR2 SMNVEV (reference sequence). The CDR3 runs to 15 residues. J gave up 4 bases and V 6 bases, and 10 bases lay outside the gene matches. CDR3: CASRQGGFGLYGYTF. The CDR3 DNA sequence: TGTGCCAGCAGACAGGGGGGGTTTGGACTCTATGGCTACACCTTC.

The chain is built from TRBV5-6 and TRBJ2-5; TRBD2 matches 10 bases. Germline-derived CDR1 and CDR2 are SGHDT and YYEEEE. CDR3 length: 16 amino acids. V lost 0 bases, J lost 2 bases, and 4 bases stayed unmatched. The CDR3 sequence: CASSLAASGGQETQYF. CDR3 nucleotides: TGTGCCAGCAGCTTGGCCGCTAGCGGGGGACAAGAGACCCAGTACTTC.

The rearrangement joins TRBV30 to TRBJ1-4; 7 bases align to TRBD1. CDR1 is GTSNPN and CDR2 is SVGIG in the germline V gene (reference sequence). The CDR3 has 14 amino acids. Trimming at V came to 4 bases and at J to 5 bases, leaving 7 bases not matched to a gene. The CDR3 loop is CAWNTGVANEKLFF. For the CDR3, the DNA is TGTGCCTGGAATACAGGGGTGGCAAATGAAAAACTGTTTTTT.

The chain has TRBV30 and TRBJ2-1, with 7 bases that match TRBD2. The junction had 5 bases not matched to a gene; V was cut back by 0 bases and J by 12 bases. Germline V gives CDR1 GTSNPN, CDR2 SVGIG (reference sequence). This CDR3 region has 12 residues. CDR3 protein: CAWSVGASGQFF. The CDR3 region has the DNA TGTGCCTGGAGTGTGGGCGCTAGCGGGCAGTTCTTC.

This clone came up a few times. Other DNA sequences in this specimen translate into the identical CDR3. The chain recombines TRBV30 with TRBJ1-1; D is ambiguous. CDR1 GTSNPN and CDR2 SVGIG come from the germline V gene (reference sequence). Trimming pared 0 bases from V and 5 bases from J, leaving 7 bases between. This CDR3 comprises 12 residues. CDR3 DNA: TGTGCCTGGAGTGTTAGTCTGACTGAAGCTTTCTTT. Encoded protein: CAWSVSLTEAFF.